These 22 T cell receptor beta chains share one sample of origin, sequenced in a study of persistence of HIV-infected CD4 T cells (TCRdb year 2020). The immunoSEQ hsTCRB assay version 4 in survey mode was used to sequence TCRbeta repertoires from genomic DNA. Here the immuneACCESS table is served through TCRdb, limited to in-frame sequences with V and J called. Missing clones are a known gap in these copies; in checked studies unresolved V genes cover under half, and the rest lacks a known reason. Here the sample has 35,000 to 40,000 clones; 80% occur a single time. Clones ranked in the top ten supply roughly 1.5% of the sample. The treatment or condition label of this sample denotes: suppressive antiretroviral therapy. Lysates of CMV-infected fibroblasts were used at 9 to 10 ug/mL for cell stimulation. Memory populations depleted of antigen-responding cells were obtained by sorting nonresponding CD40L-negative CD69-negative CD45RO-high memory CD4+ T cells.

Their cognate antigens are unknown. Sequenced material: CD4+ T cells sorted from PBMCs after approximately 19-hour stimulation, taken from a patient who received antiretroviral therapy. The cell subset or site label on this specimen signifies: CD40L-CD69- CD45RO-high memory CD4 T cells not responding to CMV lysate. The source is an adult man with HIV who was CMV-seropositive.

J is TRBJ2-1 and V is TRBV7-9; D call uncertain. V shed 3 bases and J shed 0 bases, with 15 bases lying between them. There are 17 residues in the CDR3. From germline, CDR1 is SEHNR and CDR2 FQNEAQ (reference sequence). The CDR3 region has the DNA TGTGCCAGCAGCTTGACTTCGCTACTGAGCTCCTACAATGAGCAGTTCTTC. Protein sequence: CASSLTSLLSSYNEQFF.

This clone was seen once. V gene TRBV5-4 combines with J gene TRBJ1-1, with D hard to call. Germline CDR1 SGHNT, CDR2 YYREEE (reference sequence). Trimming removed 0 bases from V and 5 bases from J, with 14 bases in between. The CDR3 spans 15 residues. The CDR3 nucleotides are TGTGCCAGCAGCTTGGTTCAGTCCGGTGGTACTGAAGCTTTCTTT. Translated, it gives CASSLVQSGGTEAFF.

About this clone: Other DNA sequences in the same sample also yield this CDR3. This chain connects TRBV6-5 to TRBJ2-7; D may be TRBD2 (5 bases). The CDR3 runs to 13 residues. CDR1 is MNHEY and CDR2 is SVGAGI in the germline V gene. Trimming stripped 11 bases from V and 4 bases from J, with 18 bases between. Written as DNA, the CDR3 is TGTGCCTCTTGGAGGCAGGCCCCTTACGAGCAGTACTTC. Protein: CASWRQAPYEQYF.

DNA for the CDR3: TGCGCCAGCAGCCTCATGAATTACAGGGTCCCTTTGGTGAACACTGAAGCTTTCTTT. Translation: CASSLMNYRVPLVNTEAFF. The V call is TRBV5-1, the J call TRBJ1-1, with a possible D match to TRBD1 (6 bases). V was shortened by 4 bases and J by 0 bases, with 25 bases between the two germline ends. The CDR3 contains 19 residues. In germline, CDR1 is SGHRS, CDR2 YFSETQ.

The chain has TRBV18 and TRBJ1-5; weak D call: TRBD1 (6 bases). The germline CDR1 and CDR2 sequences are KGHSH and LQKENI. The length of the CDR3 is 14 residues. With 3 bases removed from V and 3 bases from J, the gap between germline ends came to 9 bases. The CDR3 is CASSPTGYNQPQHF. In nucleotides, the CDR3 is TGTGCCAGCTCACCTACAGGGTACAATCAGCCCCAGCATTTT.

This clone occurred a few times. The chain combines TRBV10-2 with TRBJ1-6; 7 bases match TRBD1. CDR1 and CDR2 from the germline V gene are WSHSY and SAAADI. Trimming took 8 bases from V and 8 from J; bases not matched to a gene: 9. This CDR3 is 14 amino acids long. The CDR3 DNA reads as TGCGCCAGCTCCCGACAGGGAAGGGATTCACCCCTCCACTTT. This translates into CASSRQGRDSPLHF.

The rearrangement uses TRBV28 and TRBJ2-6; D ambiguous. The CDR3 length is 12 residues. The germline V and J ends were trimmed by 5 bases and 4 bases, with 3 bases remaining between them. Germline-derived CDR1 and CDR2 are MDHEN and SYDVKM. The CDR3 DNA sequence: TGTGCCAGCAGTGGGGGGGCCAACGTCCTGACTTTC. Translated, it gives CASSGGANVLTF. Complete variable domain (other parts from reference TRBV28 and TRBJ2-6): DVKVTQSSRYLVKRTGEKVFLECVQDMDHENMFWYRQDPGLGLRLIYFSYDVKMKEKGDIPEGYSVSREKKERFSLILESASTNQTSMYLCASSGGANVLTFGAGSRLTVL.

This clone was seen a handful of times. The chain joins TRBV11-1 to TRBJ1-2, with D uncertain. V dropped 5 bases and J dropped 5 bases, with 18 bases sitting between them. CDR1 SGHAT and CDR2 FQDESV come from the germline V gene (reference sequence). The CDR3 consists of 15 residues. The CDR3 here is CASSPRVGWEYGYTF. The CDR3 DNA follows: TGTGCCAGCAGCCCGAGGGTAGGATGGGAATATGGCTACACCTTC.

The rearrangement uses TRBV4-1 and TRBJ2-6, with no clear D. The CDR3 loop spans 21 amino acids. V was pared by 3 bases and J by 0 bases, with 24 bases between. Germline CDR1 is MGHRA and CDR2 is YSYEKL. The chain's CDR3 is CASSQKVFHTPASSGANVLTF. CDR3 nucleotide sequence: TGCGCCAGCAGCCAGAAGGTGTTCCATACTCCTGCGTCCTCTGGGGCCAACGTCCTGACTTTC.

The V and J genes are TRBV19 and TRBJ1-5; D is perhaps TRBD1 (5 bases). Trimming pared 1 base from V and 0 bases from J, leaving 13 bases between. Germline CDR1 LNHDA, CDR2 SQIVND (reference sequence). The CDR3 has 17 amino acids. CDR3 nucleotide sequence: TGTGCCAGTAGTATAGTGGACCGCAGGGATAGCAATCAGCCCCAGCATTTT. This gives the protein CASSIVDRRDSNQPQHF.

The chain joins TRBV28 to TRBJ1-1; possible D gene TRBD1, 5 bases. V gave up 1 base and J gave up 10 bases, with 10 bases separating them. Looked up from germline, CDR1 is MDHEN and CDR2 is SYDVKM. The CDR3 consists of 12 residues. CDR3 nucleotide sequence: TGTGCCAGCAGTTTATTACAGGTCCCAGCTTTCTTT. It is translated as CASSLLQVPAFF.

The rearrangement uses TRBV7-8 and TRBJ2-5, with a weak D call TRBD2 (6 bases). Trimming removed 1 base at V and 5 bases at J, with 8 bases between. This CDR3 contains 13 residues. Germline values: CDR1 SGHVS, CDR2 FQNEAQ. Written as DNA, the CDR3 is TGTGCCAGCAGCTTAGATGGGGGGGAGACCCAGTACTTC. It yields the protein CASSLDGGETQYF.

V is TRBV14 and J is TRBJ1-4; the D gene is possibly TRBD1 (5 bases). This CDR3 spans 17 amino acids. Germline lookup yields CDR1 SGHDN and CDR2 FVKESK. Trimming cost V 1 base and J 0 bases, with 12 bases left between them. The DNA for the CDR3 is TGTGCCAGCAGCCAAGGCCTCCGGGGGACAACTAATGAAAAACTGTTTTTT. This encodes CASSQGLRGTTNEKLFF.

This clone is termed medium-sized. This sample includes further DNA sequences coding for the same CDR3. The genes are TRBV7-2 and TRBJ1-1, with no clear D. Germline values: CDR1 SGHTA, CDR2 FQGNSA. This CDR3 is built from 14 residues. Trimming removed 9 bases at V and 3 bases at J, with 17 bases between. Here the CDR3 reads CASSPDTGYTEAFF. Written as DNA, the CDR3 is TGTGCCAGTTCCCCCGACACTGGGTACACTGAAGCTTTCTTT.

The rearrangement joins TRBV6-5 to TRBJ2-3, with 7 bases aligning to TRBD1. The CDR3 is 14 residues long. The ends lost 5 bases at V and 3 bases at J; junction bases unmatched: 5. CDR1 and CDR2 from the germline V gene are MNHEY and SVGAGI. The CDR3 bases are TGTGCCAGCAGTCGGTTACAGGGGACAGATACGCAGTATTTT. Its translation: CASSRLQGTDTQYF.

CDR3 residues: CASSWTGGLDRNTEAFF. CDR3 DNA sequence: TGTGCCAGCTCGTGGACAGGGGGGCTTGATCGGAACACTGAAGCTTTCTTT. This chain joins TRBV18 and TRBJ1-1; 10 bases fit TRBD1. Germline CDR1 reads KGHSH; CDR2 reads LQKENI. V gave up 6 bases and J gave up 1 base; unmatched junction bases: 11. The CDR3 has 17 amino acids.

This sequence joins TRBV7-6 and TRBJ2-2; D is undetermined. V lost 4 bases and J 1 base, leaving 10 bases between the germline ends. This CDR3 comprises 15 residues. CDR1 is SGHVS, CDR2 FNYEAQ, per germline. The CDR3 DNA reads TGTGCCAGCAGCTGGGCCCTCAAGAACACCGGGGAGCTGTTTTTT. Encoded protein: CASSWALKNTGELFF.

The genes are TRBV5-1 and TRBJ2-3, with D maybe TRBD2 (5 bases). The V and J ends lost 4 bases and 1 base respectively, with 10 bases between them. In germline, CDR1 is SGHRS, CDR2 YFSETQ. The CDR3 has 14 residues. For the CDR3, the DNA is TGCGCCAGCAGCCCGGGATTTGGCACAGATACGCAGTATTTT. This codes for CASSPGFGTDTQYF.

This chain links TRBV6-5 with TRBJ1-6, with 11 bases lining up with TRBD1. Germline lookup yields CDR1 MNHEY and CDR2 SVGAGI. The CDR3 is made up of 15 amino acids. Trimming took 6 bases from V and 12 from J; bases not matched to a gene: 10. DNA of the CDR3: TGTGCCAGCAGCACCCCGGACAGGGGGCGGGTACCCCTCCACTTT. Translating it yields CASSTPDRGRVPLHF.

For this clone: The same CDR3 also results from other DNA sequences found in this sample. This chain uses TRBV9 with TRBJ2-6; perhaps TRBD1 as D (6 bases). CDR1 SGDLS and CDR2 YYNGEE come from the germline V gene. The CDR3 has 15 residues. The V end lost 2 bases, the J end lost 1 base, and 7 bases lay between the germline ends. The CDR3 loop is CASSVQGSGANVLTF. Written as DNA, the CDR3 is TGTGCCAGCAGCGTGCAGGGGTCTGGGGCCAACGTCCTGACTTTC. Complete variable domain (other parts from reference TRBV9 and TRBJ2-6): DSGVTQTPKHLITATGQRVTLRCSPRSGDLSVYWYQQSLDQGLQFLIQYYNGEERAKGNILERFSAQQFPDLHSELNLSSLELGDSALYFCASSVQGSGANVLTFGAGSRLTVL.

The genes are TRBV6-5 and TRBJ2-7, with a possible D match to TRBD1 (5 bases). Deletions cut 0 bases from V and 3 bases from J, with 15 bases between. Germline CDR1 reads MNHEY; CDR2 reads SVGAGI. The CDR3 has 16 residues. CDR3 sequence reads: CASSYSESTVLYEQYF. In DNA, the CDR3 is TGTGCCAGCAGTTACTCCGAATCGACAGTTCTCTACGAGCAGTACTTC.

This clone turned up a few times. The CDR3 DNA sequence: TGTGCCAGCAAGGGACAGGGGACGGGTGAGCAGTACTTC. The encoded protein is CASKGQGTGEQYF. The chain has TRBV12-3 or TRBV12-4 and TRBJ2-7, with 10 bases fitting TRBD1. CDR3 length: 13 residues. V trimming: 7 bases; J trimming: 7 bases; junction bases outside the gene matches: 7.